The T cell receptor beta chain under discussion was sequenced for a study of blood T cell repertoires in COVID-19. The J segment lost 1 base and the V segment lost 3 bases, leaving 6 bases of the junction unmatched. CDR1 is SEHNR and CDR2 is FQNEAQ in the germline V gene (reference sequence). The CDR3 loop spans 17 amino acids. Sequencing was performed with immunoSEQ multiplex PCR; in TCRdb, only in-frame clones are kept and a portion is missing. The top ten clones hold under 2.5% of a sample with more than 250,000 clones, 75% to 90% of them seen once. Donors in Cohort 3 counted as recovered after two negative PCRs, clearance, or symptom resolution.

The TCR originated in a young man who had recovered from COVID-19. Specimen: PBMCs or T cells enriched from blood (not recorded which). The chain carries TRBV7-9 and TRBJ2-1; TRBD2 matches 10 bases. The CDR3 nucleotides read TGTGCCAGCAGCTTTACCGGACTAGCGGTTTCCTACAATGAGCAGTTCTTC. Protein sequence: CASSFTGLAVSYNEQFF.